The rows below give T cell receptor beta chains drawn from one sample of a study of shared clonotypes between healthy human individuals. TCRdb's table, derived via immunoSEQ multiplex PCR, lists solely in-frame clones and lacks some. The sample has about 2.3 million clones; 92% are singletons. The sequenced sample consisted of naive CD4+ T cells from PBMCs. The receptors derive from a man aged 18 to 30 in good health. Some clones in this sample may be carry-over from other donors' samples. CDR3s include the opening cysteine and the closing phenylalanine or tryptophan. A D gene is named only where the DNA matches it firmly. Clone size is stated in some rows and not others, as once, few, many or a class when expanded.

D	J	size	V	CDR3	DNA
-	TRBJ1-2	-	TRBV6-1	CASSEVGRMGYTF	TGTGCCAGCAGTGAAGTTGGCAGGATGGGCTACACCTTC
TRBD1	TRBJ1-2	-	TRBV9	CASSGNPGTGGAEGYTF	TGTGCCAGCAGCGGTAACCCCGGGACAGGGGGCGCAGAGGGCTACACCTTC
TRBD2	TRBJ2-2	-	TRBV5-4	CASSFGLAEDGELFF	TGTGCCAGCAGCTTTGGACTAGCGGAAGACGGGGAGCTGTTTTTT
-	TRBJ2-2	-	TRBV11-1	CASTEGQITGELFF	TGTGCCAGCACCGAGGGACAAATAACCGGGGAGCTGTTTTTT
-	TRBJ2-5	-	TRBV7-2	CASSLVTGGTQYF	TGTGCCAGCAGCTTAGTGACCGGGGGGACCCAGTACTTC
TRBD2	TRBJ2-5	-	TRBV4-2	CASSQVAGAEETQYF	TGTGCCAGCAGCCAAGTCGCGGGAGCTGAGGAGACCCAGTACTTC
-	TRBJ2-5	-	TRBV28	CASSLAAQETQYF	TGTGCCAGCAGTTTAGCGGCACAAGAGACCCAGTACTTC
-	TRBJ2-6	-	TRBV6-6	CASGAGGANVLTF	TGTGCCAGTGGGGCAGGAGGGGCCAACGTCCTGACTTTC
-	TRBJ1-3	once	TRBV28	CASGYSGRSGNTIYF	TGTGCCAGCGGGTACAGTGGACGCTCTGGAAACACCATATATTTT
-	TRBJ2-7	-	TRBV5-1	CASTLTATSIREQYF	TGCGCCAGTACCCTTACGGCGACCTCTATTCGCGAGCAGTACTTC
TRBD2	TRBJ2-2	-	TRBV5-1	CASRPGLAGLTGELFF	TGCGCCAGCAGACCGGGACTAGCGGGACTCACCGGGGAGCTGTTTTTT
-	TRBJ2-5	-	TRBV9	CASSVAISGQETQYF	TGTGCCAGCAGCGTAGCTATTAGCGGCCAAGAGACCCAGTACTTC
TRBD1	TRBJ2-2	-	TRBV25-1	CASRRQGLDTGELFF	TGTGCCAGCAGACGACAGGGATTGGACACCGGGGAGCTGTTTTTT
-	TRBJ2-7	-	TRBV30	CAWSGERGNYNEQYF	TGTGCCTGGAGTGGTGAGAGAGGGAATTACAACGAGCAGTACTTC
-	TRBJ2-7	-	TRBV7-2	CASSPRLGEQYF	TGTGCCAGCAGCCCCCGTCTGGGGGAGCAGTACTTC
-	TRBJ1-2	-	TRBV5-1	CASSLDGRAYGYTF	TGCGCCAGCAGCTTGGATGGCAGAGCCTATGGCTACACCTTC
TRBD1	TRBJ1-2	-	TRBV7-6	CASSPLPGTVANYGYTF	TGTGCCAGCAGCCCCCTCCCGGGGACAGTAGCTAACTATGGCTACACCTTC
TRBD2	TRBJ2-7	-	TRBV7-8	CASSLMQSAGGPNEQYF	TGTGCCAGCAGCTTAATGCAGTCAGCGGGAGGGCCCAACGAGCAGTACTTC
-	TRBJ2-1	once	TRBV7-9	CASSRLSEQFF	TGTGCCAGCAGCCGACTCTCTGAGCAGTTCTTC
-	TRBJ2-5	-	TRBV27	CASSSYRGQETQYF	TGTGCCAGCAGTTCCTACCGGGGGCAAGAGACCCAGTACTTC
TRBD2	TRBJ2-5	-	TRBV7-8	CASSSRLAGRQETQYF	TGTGCCAGCAGCTCACGACTAGCGGGGAGGCAAGAGACCCAGTACTTC
TRBD1	TRBJ2-6	-	TRBV19	CASTKGAVPGANVLTF	TGTGCCAGTACCAAGGGGGCGGTCCCTGGGGCCAACGTCCTGACTTTC
-	TRBJ2-7	-	TRBV2	CASRGGFSYEQYF	TGTGCCAGCAGAGGTGGCTTCTCCTACGAGCAGTACTTC
TRBD2	TRBJ2-3	-	TRBV5-1	CASTDTSGSTDTQYF	TGCGCCAGCACCGATACTAGCGGGAGCACAGATACGCAGTATTTT
-	TRBJ1-1	-	TRBV7-9	CASSIRDTRWGTEAFF	TGTGCCAGCAGCATACGGGACACCCGATGGGGCACTGAAGCTTTCTTT
-	TRBJ2-5	-	TRBV7-2	CASSLNPGMETQYF	TGTGCCAGCAGCTTAAACCCGGGGATGGAGACCCAGTACTTC
TRBD1	TRBJ2-7	-	TRBV29-1	CSGVQGDRGYEQYF	TGCAGCGGAGTACAGGGGGATCGGGGCTACGAGCAGTACTTC
TRBD1	TRBJ1-4	-	TRBV28	CASSSPGTATEKLFF	TGTGCCAGCAGTTCGCCCGGGACAGCGACCGAAAAACTGTTTTTT
-	TRBJ2-5	-	TRBV9	CASSVSPHGGIQETQYF	TGTGCCAGCAGCGTCAGCCCCCACGGTGGGATACAAGAGACCCAGTACTTC